This TCR beta chain was captured by sequencing in a study of regulatory T cells in long-lasting Graves disease (TCRdb year 2021). Describing the broader study: Persistent Graves' disease was defined as persistently positive TSH receptor autoantibodies together with antithyroid drug treatment for over 5 years. On average, persistent Graves' disease patients in the clinical cohort had been on antithyroid drugs for about 9.7 years. TCR sequencing covered around 13 persistent and 20 or so newly diagnosed Graves' disease patients, around 35 samples in total. The study took place in China and was registered as a clinical trial. Patients with persistent Graves' disease were compared with patients with newly diagnosed Graves' disease using TCR sequencing and RNA sequencing of peripheral blood. What the authors observed across the whole study: Because the primary lesion, thyroid tissue, could not be accessed, the study looked at peripheral blood alone. The authors acknowledged the small sample size as a limitation that may reduce accuracy. A larger number of public clonotypes was shared among persistent patients (approximately 3,000) than among newly diagnosed patients (more than 850). Sequencing and analysis were limited to the TCR beta chain. Preferential use of TRBV28, TRBJ1-2 and TRBJ2-5 was observed in persistent disease, whereas TRBV20-1 and TRBJ2-1 were favored in newly diagnosed disease. Lower TCR Shannon entropy and fewer highly expanded clones were observed in persistent Graves' disease patients than in newly diagnosed patients, which suggested clonal expansion.

This sample's time point label indicates: persistent/refractory GD, antithyroid drugs over 5 years with positive TRAb. For both TCR sequencing and RNA sequencing, RNA was extracted from PBMCs in TRIzol. Graves' disease was diagnosed according to American Thyroid Association guidelines. The patients came from an endocrinology department in Xi'an, China. Each patient gave 8.5 to 9.5 milliliters of peripheral blood, collected in an EDTA anticoagulant tube. Ficoll Paque Plus density gradient separation was used to isolate PBMCs, and no further T cell sorting was performed. An Agilent 2100 Bioanalyzer and agarose gel were used to check RNA quality, and a NanoDrop 2000 was used to measure RNA concentration. This clonotype was seen repeatedly, ten times or more. What antigen it recognizes has not been identified. Base-call qualities are not available, and no considerably larger clone is one nucleotide away.

Preparation of the library involved multiplex PCR. The reads were generated on an Illumina HiSeq 4000. TCR beta libraries were built with iRepertoire HTBI primers and Arm-PCR amplification of CDR3 regions. Before sequencing, the PCR products went through gel purification. For the original study's pipeline: Across samples, about 63 TRBV and 13 to 15 TRBJ segments were identified and used for gene usage analysis of CDR3 amino acid clonotypes. COPE and FqMerger were used to merge the filtered high-quality paired reads into contigs. BLAST was used to align contigs to the IMGT TRBV, TRBD and TRBJ reference genes, and CDR3 was defined following IMGT. Highly expanded clones were defined as clonotypes with a frequency above 0.1%. Repertoire diversity was measured by Shannon entropy, and V-J evenness by the Gini coefficient. Clonotypes shared by more than one individual were considered public. TCRdb reworked the public reads: Q25 trimming with fastp, MiXCR clone assembly, productive beta chains retained. Every distinct CDR3 protein forms one entry, paired with its most common genes and DNA. Here the V and J calls rest on TCRdb's processing, not on the authors' analysis. The sample table shows hundreds of thousands of distinct CDR3 sequences, and about a fifth are seen once. The ten largest clonotypes hold approximately 8% of the sample.

For CDR1 and CDR2, the germline V gene lists MDHEN and SYDVKM. V loses 6 bases at its end and J loses 2 bases; junction bases beyond the gene matches: 10. The CDR3 covers 16 residues, taking in both the cysteine and the phenylalanine. Left in the record is the CDR3 DNA by itself, 48 bases read in frame from the first base. This clonotype originated in a female donor with Graves disease. Sequencing was performed on peripheral blood mononuclear cells (PBMCs), taken when the disease was refractory, from a patient treated with antithyroid drugs. The chain uses TRBV28 and TRBJ1-2; 9 bases in between match TRBD1. The CDR3 protein: CASSSGTGYFNYGYTF. The nucleotide sequence reads as follows: TGTGCCAGCAGCAGCGGGACAGGGTATTTCAACTATGGCTACACCTTC.